What follows are 22 T cell receptor beta chains derived from one specimen sequenced in a study of blood T cell repertoires in COVID-19. Using immunoSEQ multiplex PCR, the repertoire was profiled, and TCRdb retains in-frame clones only, with some absent. This sample has roughly 120,000 clones, with about four fifths found just once. Sequencing was done on a sample of peripheral blood. Every receptor here comes from a man aged 70-80 years with acute or convalescent COVID-19.

The V and J genes are TRBV3-1 (or the pseudogene TRBV3-2) and TRBJ1-2; D unresolved. The CDR3 is 13 amino acids. V was trimmed by 4 bases and J by 7 bases, leaving 13 bases between them. Germline CDR1 reads LGHDT; CDR2 reads YNNKEL (reference sequence). As DNA, the CDR3 is TGTGCCAGCAGCCCGGTCGAAGTGTTTGGCTACACCTTC. Translating gives CASSPVEVFGYTF.

This chain uses TRBV14 with TRBJ2-7; the D is unclear. Germline V CDR1 and CDR2: SGHDN, FVKESK. V was pared by 0 bases and J by 0 bases, with 12 bases between. The CDR3 consists of 16 residues. CDR3 amino acids: CASSQDLGLSSYEQYF. For the CDR3, the DNA is TGTGCCAGCAGCCAAGATCTTGGGCTGAGCTCCTACGAGCAGTACTTC.

The rearrangement joins TRBV7-2 to TRBJ1-2; D gene unclear. Germline assignment: CDR1 SGHTA and CDR2 FQGNSA. This CDR3 is 13 amino acids long. The V end lost 7 bases, the J end lost 1 base, and 10 bases lay between the germline ends. The CDR3 coding sequence is TGTGCCAGCAACCCTTCCGGTAACTATGGCTACACCTTC. Translating gives CASNPSGNYGYTF. Full variable domain (missing parts from reference TRBV7-2 and TRBJ1-2): GAGVSQSPSNKVTEKGKDVELRCDPISGHTALYWYRQSLGQGLEFLIYFQGNSAPDKSGLPSDRFSAERTGGSVSTLTIQRTQQEDSAVYLCASNPSGNYGYTFGSGTRLTVV.

This clone turned up a few times. The CDR3 DNA reads TGTGCCAGTAGTATGGGCACCTATGGCTACACCTTC. Translation: CASSMGTYGYTF. This sequence joins TRBV19 and TRBJ1-2; D unresolved. The CDR3 spans 12 residues. Trimming pared 3 bases from V and 4 bases from J, leaving 6 bases between. CDR1 is LNHDA and CDR2 is SQIVND in the germline V gene (reference sequence).

This clone was detected once. V gene TRBV11-3 combines with J gene TRBJ1-4, with a tentative D call TRBD1 (5 bases). V was trimmed by 1 base and J by 7 bases, leaving 10 bases between them. CDR1 is SGHNT, CDR2 YENEEA, per germline. This CDR3 contains 14 residues. DNA for the CDR3: TGTGCCAGCAGCTTAGCAACGGGGGTTGAAAAACTGTTTTTT. Its translation: CASSLATGVEKLFF.

This clone was detected a few times. The chain recombines TRBV11-3 with TRBJ1-4; D remains unclear. The germline V gene encodes CDR1 SGHNT and CDR2 YENEEA. This CDR3 has 11 amino acids. V lost 5 bases to trimming and J lost 5 bases, with 3 bases between them. CDR3 coding DNA: TGTGCCAGCAGCCAAAATGAAAAACTGTTTTTT. Protein product: CASSQNEKLFF.

This chain connects TRBV25-1 to TRBJ1-4, with D uncertain. This CDR3 spans 17 amino acids. Germline CDR1 reads MGHDK; CDR2 reads SYGVNS. V was cut by 1 base and J by 5 bases, with 17 bases left in between. CDR3: CASSEWRVGEGNEKLFF. The CDR3 nucleotides are TGTGCCAGCAGTGAATGGAGAGTCGGGGAAGGGAATGAAAAACTGTTTTTT.

The chain recombines TRBV27 with TRBJ1-2, with 9 nucleotides matching TRBD1. This CDR3 has 13 amino acids. With V trimmed by 4 bases and J by 7 bases, 4 bases remained unmatched. Germline V gene data show CDR1 as MNHEY and CDR2 as SMNVEV (reference sequence). CDR3 coding DNA: TGTGCCAGCAGTTACAGGGGGCGGGGTGGCTACACCTTC. Amino acids: CASSYRGRGGYTF.

The chain has TRBV3-1 (or the pseudogene TRBV3-2) and TRBJ2-2, with 12 positions matching TRBD2. This CDR3 spans 17 amino acids. CDR1 is LGHDT, CDR2 YNNKEL, per germline (reference sequence). Trimming cost V 1 base and J 4 bases; bases outside gene matches: 4. In DNA, the CDR3 is TGTGCCAGCAGCCAAGTAAGACTAGCGGGGGCCACCGGGGAGCTGTTTTTT. This translates into CASSQVRLAGATGELFF.

The chain combines TRBV6-1 with TRBJ1-2; the match to TRBD1 covers 7 bases. CDR1 and CDR2 from the germline V gene are MNHNS and SASEGT. The CDR3 loop spans 15 amino acids. Trimming removed 3 bases from V and 5 bases from J; junction bases left unmatched: 9. CDR3 nucleotide sequence: TGTGCCAGCAGTGAGGGAGACAGGGACGGGTATGGCTACACCTTC. This gives the protein CASSEGDRDGYGYTF.

V gene TRBV5-3 combines with J gene TRBJ2-7, with 10 bases fitting TRBD2. TRBV5-3 is annotated as an ORF whose role is uncertain. V trimming: 4 bases; J trimming: 1 base; junction bases outside the gene matches: 5. The CDR3 consists of 15 residues. The CDR3 sequence: CARSPTSGASYEQYF. In DNA form, the CDR3 reads TGTGCCAGAAGCCCCACTAGCGGGGCGTCCTACGAGCAGTACTTC.

This clone was picked up a small number of times. V usage is TRBV2 and J usage is TRBJ1-2; D may be TRBD1 (6 bases). V was shortened by 7 bases and J by 4 bases, with 13 bases between the two germline ends. Germline lookup yields CDR1 SNHLY and CDR2 FYNNEI. This CDR3 is 13 amino acids long. CDR3 region: CASTQGRIYGYTF. CDR3 DNA sequence: TGTGCCAGCACCCAGGGGCGGATCTATGGCTACACCTTC.

The rearrangement links TRBV3-1 (or the pseudogene TRBV3-2) to TRBJ1-4, with D perhaps TRBD1 (6 bases). This CDR3 is 14 amino acids long. The germline gives CDR1 LGHDT, CDR2 YNNKEL (reference sequence). The V end was cut by 5 bases, the J end by 4 bases, with 11 bases between. The CDR3 loop reads CASSATGYNEKLFF. CDR3 in DNA: TGTGCCAGCAGCGCGACAGGATATAATGAAAAACTGTTTTTT.

The J gene is TRBJ1-1, the V gene TRBV13, with a weak D call TRBD1 (5 bases). The germline gives CDR1 PRHDT, CDR2 FYEKMQ (reference sequence). The CDR3 consists of 14 residues. V was cut by 2 bases and J by 1 base, with 8 bases left in between. In nucleotides, the CDR3 is TGTGCCAGCAGCTTAAGGGGAGGGAACACTGAAGCTTTCTTT. As protein: CASSLRGGNTEAFF.

The gene calls are TRBV9 and TRBJ2-7, with D possibly being TRBD2 (7 bases). Germline CDR1 and CDR2: SGDLS and YYNGEE. V lost 3 bases to trimming and J lost 4 bases, with 14 bases between them. The CDR3 runs 14 residues. DNA of the CDR3: TGTGCCAGCAGCGCCGGGGGGCCGGGATACGAGCAGTACTTC. It yields the protein CASSAGGPGYEQYF. The complete variable domain, with remaining parts taken from reference TRBV9 and TRBJ2-7, reads DSGVTQTPKHLITATGQRVTLRCSPRSGDLSVYWYQQSLDQGLQFLIQYYNGEERAKGNILERFSAQQFPDLHSELNLSSLELGDSALYFCASSAGGPGYEQYFGPGTRLTVT.

The chain couples TRBV10-3 to TRBJ2-6, with 7 bases aligning to TRBD1. CDR1 is ENHRY and CDR2 is SYGVKD in the germline V gene. V trimming: 4 bases; J trimming: 0 bases; junction bases outside the gene matches: 18. This CDR3 has 21 residues. The CDR3 is CAISGILGGRGSPSGANVLTF. In nucleotides, the CDR3 is TGTGCCATCAGTGGGATTTTGGGCGGCAGGGGGTCACCCTCTGGGGCCAACGTCCTGACTTTC.

This chain connects TRBV6-4 to TRBJ1-2; weak D call: TRBD1 (5 bases). V lost 2 bases and J lost 3, with 10 bases in between. Germline V gives CDR1 MRHNA, CDR2 SNTAGT. This CDR3 is 14 amino acids long. The CDR3 bases are TGTGCCAGCAGTGACACAGACAGAGACTATGGCTACACCTTC. Encoded protein: CASSDTDRDYGYTF.

This chain links TRBV4-3 with TRBJ2-7; possibly TRBD1 for D (5 bases). Deletions cut 0 bases from V and 4 bases from J, with 10 bases between. Germline CDR1 is LGHNA and CDR2 is YSLEER. CDR3 size: 14 residues. The chain's CDR3 is CASSQEARDYEQYF. CDR3 coding DNA: TGCGCCAGCAGCCAAGAGGCCAGGGATTACGAGCAGTACTTC.

This clone has only a few counts. V gene TRBV7-6 combines with J gene TRBJ2-7; 16 nucleotides align to TRBD2. This CDR3 has 18 amino acids. Germline CDR1 SGHVS, CDR2 FNYEAQ. Germline trimming cut 4 bases from V and 1 base from J; bases unmatched to any gene: 7. CDR3 in DNA: TGTGCCAGCAGCTCGGGACTAGCGGGGGGGCCAAAGTCCTACGAGCAGTACTTC. It specifies CASSSGLAGGPKSYEQYF.

This clone was seen just once. The rearrangement links TRBV29-1 to TRBJ1-1, with D possibly matching TRBD1 (5 bases). CDR1 is SQVTM and CDR2 is ANQGSEA in the germline V gene. CDR3 length: 14 residues. The V end was cut by 7 bases, the J end by 1 base, with 16 bases between. For the CDR3, the DNA is TGCAGCGCCAGAGGAGGGGCAACGAACACTGAAGCTTTCTTT. This gives the protein CSARGGATNTEAFF. The full variable domain, with the rest looked up from reference TRBV29-1 and TRBJ1-1, is SAVISQKPSRDICQRGTSLTIQCQVDSQVTMMFWYRQQPGQSLTLIATANQGSEATYESGFVIDKFPISRPNLTFSTLTVSNMSPEDSSIYLCSARGGATNTEAFFGQGTRLTVV.

This clone appeared a single time. The chain has TRBV6-2 or TRBV6-3 and TRBJ1-1, with D perhaps TRBD1 (6 bases). Germline CDR1 reads MNHEY; CDR2 reads SVGEGT. The CDR3 has 15 amino acids. Trimming pared 5 bases from V and 0 bases from J, leaving 13 bases between. The DNA of the CDR3 is TGTGCCAGCAGTCGGGCAGGGGCGATGAACACTGAAGCTTTCTTT. This sequence encodes CASSRAGAMNTEAFF.

The chain has TRBV11-2 and TRBJ1-2, with D uncertain. The CDR3 contains 13 residues. V lost 3 bases and J lost 5, with 10 bases in between. CDR1 and CDR2 from the germline V gene are SGHAT and FQNNGV. The CDR3 DNA reads TGTGCCAGCAGCTTCGAGTACGGGTATGGCTACACCTTC. Its translation is CASSFEYGYGYTF.